One T cell receptor (beta chain) is described in this entry. The sample is drawn from a study of OX40 agonist ivuxolimab in advanced cancers. Germline V gives CDR1 SGHRS, CDR2 YFSETQ. This CDR3 contains 15 residues. V was shortened by 0 bases and J by 0 bases, with 7 bases between the two germline ends. Sequencing was performed with immunoSEQ multiplex PCR; in TCRdb, only in-frame clones are kept and a portion is missing. The sample consists of 37,000 or so clones, around 86% of them appearing once. The sample consisted of CD4+ or CD8+ T cells sorted from blood, taken in a trial of the OX40 agonist ivuxolimab. This receptor was taken from an adult with an advanced solid tumor such as melanoma, head and neck, liver or kidney cancer. The V gene is TRBV5-1, the J gene TRBJ2-1; D may be TRBD2 (5 bases). The CDR3 DNA is TGCGCCAGCAGCTTGGTAGGAGGCTCCTACAATGAGCAGTTCTTC. This codes for CASSLVGGSYNEQFF.